Listed here are 21 T cell receptor beta chains from one sample, sequenced in a study of blood T cell repertoires in COVID-19. Here immunoSEQ multiplex PCR was the method, and the copy in TCRdb shows in-frame clones only, minus some. The table records about 300,000 clones, approximately 85% of them present only once. The sequenced material came from peripheral blood. These receptors were collected from a woman aged 45-59 years with acute or convalescent COVID-19.

The chain recombines TRBV18 with TRBJ1-5, with TRBD1 as a possible D gene (5 bases). This CDR3 comprises 15 residues. Trimming left V 2 bases short and J 2 bases short, with 10 bases between. Germline values: CDR1 KGHSH, CDR2 LQKENI. This chain's CDR3 is CASSPRGGGNQPQHF. CDR3 coding DNA: TGTGCCAGCTCACCAAGGGGTGGTGGCAATCAGCCCCAGCATTTT.

The chain has TRBV28 and TRBJ1-5; tentatively, D is TRBD1 (5 bases). Germline V CDR1 and CDR2: MDHEN, SYDVKM. V lost 6 bases and J lost 9, with 21 bases in between. The length of the CDR3 is 15 residues. The CDR3 DNA sequence: TGTGCCAGCAGCCAAGGAGGGACCTCAAAGCCGCCCCAGCATTTT. The encoded protein is CASSQGGTSKPPQHF.

The rearrangement links TRBV15 to TRBJ2-5; D may be TRBD1 (5 bases). The V end lost 0 bases, the J end lost 5 bases, and 13 bases lay between the germline ends. The germline CDR1 and CDR2 sequences are LNHNV and YYDKDF (reference sequence). This CDR3 region has 15 residues. For the CDR3, the DNA is TGTGCCACCAGCAGAGATCATCAGGGTAGGGAGACCCAGTACTTC. It codes for CATSRDHQGRETQYF.

V usage is TRBV30 and J usage is TRBJ1-5; a weak D match, TRBD1 (6 bases). The CDR3 totals 15 residues. Germline CDR1 reads GTSNPN; CDR2 reads SVGIG (reference sequence). The V end lost 5 bases, the J end lost 4 bases, and 18 bases lay between the germline ends. The CDR3 sequence: CAWAPGTRLNQPQHF. The CDR3 DNA reads as TGTGCCTGGGCGCCCGGGACAAGGCTTAATCAGCCCCAGCATTTT.

V usage is TRBV24-1 and J usage is TRBJ1-5; a possible D gene is TRBD1 (6 bases). The CDR3 extends over 17 amino acids. V was trimmed by 6 bases and J by 1 base, leaving 18 bases between them. Germline V gene data show CDR1 as KGHDR and CDR2 as SFDVKD. In DNA form, the CDR3 reads TGTGCCACCAGTACCTCTACGGGGGGGGCAAGCAATCAGCCCCAGCATTTT. Translating it yields CATSTSTGGASNQPQHF.

The chain combines TRBV27 with TRBJ2-1; TRBD2 aligns across 8 bases. This CDR3 region has 15 residues. Germline V gene lookup returns CDR1 MNHEY and CDR2 SMNVEV (reference sequence). V lost 2 bases to trimming and J lost 3 bases; unmatched junction nucleotides: 3. The CDR3 region is CASSLGSGSYNEQFF. As DNA, the CDR3 is TGTGCCAGCAGTTTAGGGAGCGGGAGCTACAATGAGCAGTTCTTC.

As DNA, the CDR3 is TGTGCCAGCAGTTACTCAAGACAGGGCGGGATGAACACTGAAGCTTTCTTT. As protein: CASSYSRQGGMNTEAFF. The V gene is TRBV6-2 or TRBV6-3, the J gene TRBJ1-1; the match to TRBD1 covers 7 bases. Germline V gene data show CDR1 as MNHEY and CDR2 as SVGEGT. The CDR3 sequence is 17 residues long. The junction had 7 bases not matched to a gene; V was cut back by 0 bases and J by 0 bases.

This rearrangement joins TRBV28 to TRBJ1-2; TRBD1 is a possible D gene (6 bases). This CDR3 spans 13 amino acids. Per the germline V gene, CDR1 is MDHEN and CDR2 is SYDVKM. V lost 4 bases, J lost 7 bases, and 13 bases lay in between. Here the CDR3 reads CASSWRYRAGYTF. CDR3 DNA sequence: TGTGCCAGCAGTTGGAGGTACAGGGCTGGCTACACCTTC.

The rearrangement links TRBV2 to TRBJ1-2; TRBD1 matches at 9 bases. V lost 6 bases and J lost 1; bases outside the gene matches: 6. The length of the CDR3 is 15 residues. The germline V gene has CDR1 SNHLY and CDR2 FYNNEI. This CDR3 reads CASRAGTGLNYGYTF. In nucleotides, the CDR3 is TGTGCCAGCAGGGCCGGGACAGGGCTTAACTATGGCTACACCTTC.

The chain has TRBV5-4 and TRBJ1-2, with 7 bases lining up with TRBD1. The CDR3 has 15 residues. Germline V lookup: CDR1 SGHNT, CDR2 YYREEE (reference sequence). V was clipped by 4 bases and J by 4 bases; unmatched bases: 10. Here the CDR3 reads CASSTGTVGGYGYTF. CDR3 bases: TGTGCCAGCAGCACCGGGACAGTGGGTGGCTATGGCTACACCTTC.

This chain uses TRBV18 with TRBJ2-7; D uncertain. Trimming shortened V by 4 bases and J by 3 bases, and 16 bases separated the two germline ends. The germline CDR1 and CDR2 sequences are KGHSH and LQKENI. The CDR3 loop spans 15 amino acids. The CDR3 sequence is CASSHPPDFVYEQYF. The CDR3 nucleotides are TGTGCCAGCTCACACCCTCCCGACTTTGTCTACGAGCAGTACTTC.

CDR3 nucleotide sequence: TGCGCCAGCAGCTTGGACGGCGGGAAATTCTACGAGCAGTACTTC. Its translation: CASSLDGGKFYEQYF. The V call is TRBV5-1, the J call TRBJ2-7, with a tentative D call TRBD2 (6 bases). Trimming removed 0 bases at V and 3 bases at J, with 13 bases between. Per germline, CDR1 SGHRS and CDR2 YFSETQ. The CDR3 runs to 15 residues.

The rearrangement joins TRBV6-1 to TRBJ1-6; D gene unclear. The CDR3 length is 13 residues. Trimming left V 2 bases short and J 8 bases short, with 7 bases between. The V gene's germline CDR1 is MNHNS and CDR2 SASEGT. CDR3 bases: TGTGCCAGCAGTGAACTATTGGATTCACCCCTCCACTTT. Its protein product is CASSELLDSPLHF.

Concerning this clone itself: This sample also contains other DNA sequences that code for the same CDR3. The J gene is TRBJ2-3, the V gene TRBV28, with 9 bases matching TRBD2. The CDR3 runs to 15 residues. The J segment lost 1 base and the V segment lost 2 bases, leaving 1 base of the junction unmatched. Germline values: CDR1 MDHEN, CDR2 SYDVKM. CDR3 region: CASSLAGGGTDTQYF. CDR3 in DNA: TGTGCCAGCAGTTTAGCGGGAGGGGGCACAGATACGCAGTATTTT.

This clone turned up a few times. This chain's CDR3 is CASSQDQGQPQHF. CDR3 nucleotide sequence: TGTGCCAGCAGCCAAGATCAGGGTCAGCCCCAGCATTTT. The chain links TRBV3-1 (or the pseudogene TRBV3-2) to TRBJ1-5; tentative D call: TRBD1 (5 bases). With 0 bases removed from V and 6 bases from J, the gap between germline ends came to 6 bases. The CDR3 covers 13 residues. The V gene's germline CDR1 is LGHDT and CDR2 YNNKEL (reference sequence).

This clone was detected only once. The chain recombines TRBV13 with TRBJ2-1, with a weak D call TRBD2 (6 bases). The CDR3 covers 16 residues. Germline V gene sequence: CDR1 PRHDT, CDR2 FYEKMQ (reference sequence). The germline V and J ends were trimmed by 4 bases and 6 bases, with 19 bases remaining between them. The CDR3 sequence: CASSSPSVGVGNEQFF. As DNA, the CDR3 is TGTGCCAGCAGCTCCCCTAGCGTTGGGGTGGGCAATGAGCAGTTCTTC.

The gene calls are TRBV7-2 and TRBJ2-1; 13 bases agree with TRBD2. The CDR3 totals 16 residues. Per germline, CDR1 SGHTA and CDR2 FQGNSA. The trim removed 5 bases at V and 7 bases at J, leaving 8 bases unmatched. Here the CDR3 reads CASSLRLAGGLNEQFF. The CDR3 DNA reads as TGTGCCAGCAGCCTTAGACTAGCGGGAGGACTTAATGAGCAGTTCTTC.

The genes are TRBV5-5 and TRBJ1-2; 12 bases map to TRBD1. Trimming cost V 4 bases and J 5 bases; bases outside gene matches: 3. The CDR3 runs 14 residues. The V gene's germline CDR1 is SGHKS and CDR2 YYEKEE (reference sequence). For the CDR3, the DNA is TGTGCCAGCAGCGGGGGACAGGGGGCATATGGCTACACCTTC. It encodes CASSGGQGAYGYTF. The full variable domain, rest sourced from reference TRBV5-5 and TRBJ1-2, is DAGVTQSPTHLIKTRGQQVTLRCSPISGHKSVSWYQQVLGQGPQFIFQYYEKEERGRGNFPDRFSARQFPNYSSELNVNALLLGDSALYLCASSGGQGAYGYTFGSGTRLTVV.

V gene TRBV27 combines with J gene TRBJ2-1; a possible D gene is TRBD2 (5 bases). The CDR3 has 15 amino acids. The germline V and J ends were trimmed by 2 bases and 0 bases, with 8 bases remaining between them. The germline gives CDR1 MNHEY, CDR2 SMNVEV (reference sequence). CDR3 coding DNA: TGTGCCAGCAGTTTAACGGGGAGCTCCTACAATGAGCAGTTCTTC. Translated, it gives CASSLTGSSYNEQFF.

V is TRBV19 and J is TRBJ2-1, with 7 bases identical to TRBD2. Germline CDR1 LNHDA, CDR2 SQIVND (reference sequence). This CDR3 spans 15 amino acids. With V trimmed by 3 bases and J by 2 bases, 4 bases remained unmatched. CDR3: CASSISGLTYNEQFF. CDR3 bases: TGTGCCAGTAGTATCTCGGGACTAACCTACAATGAGCAGTTCTTC.

This chain joins TRBV4-2 and TRBJ2-3, with 11 bases aligning to TRBD2. Trimming cost V 0 bases and J 5 bases; bases outside gene matches: 7. This CDR3 has 17 amino acids. Germline V gives CDR1 LGHNA, CDR2 YNFKEQ. The CDR3 here is CASSQEGSGRARDTQYF. CDR3 sequence (DNA): TGTGCCAGCAGCCAAGAAGGTAGCGGGAGGGCCCGAGATACGCAGTATTTT.